The clone carrying this T cell receptor (beta chain) was seen a single time. Its antigen is currently unknown. The data derive from a study of cytomegalovirus exposure and HLA in healthy donors. Overall study results and limits: Excluded were some V segments that proved indistinguishable, including TRBV6-2 and TRBV6-3. Later analysis showed most CMV-associated TCR beta chains appearing HLA-restricted. Based on reports, TCR beta sequences accurately predicted HLA-A and HLA-B alleles for most subjects.

CDR3 length: 15 residues. V lost 5 bases and J lost 5; bases outside the gene matches: 9. Germline V gene sequence: CDR1 SQVTM, CDR2 ANQGSEA. PCR was performed using 60 Vbeta and 13 Jbeta primers. This table comes from immunoSEQ multiplex PCR, and its TCRdb copy is limited to in-frame clones, with some not included. The table records about 100,000 clones, roughly 83% of them present only once. The TCR sequence derives from a female donor in good health and CMV-seropositive. The sequenced sample was PBMCs. V gene TRBV29-1 combines with J gene TRBJ2-2; 9 nucleotides line up with TRBD1. CDR3 DNA sequence: TGCAGCGTTCCCACCGGGACAGGGATTACCGGGGAGCTGTTTTTT. It is translated as CSVPTGTGITGELFF.